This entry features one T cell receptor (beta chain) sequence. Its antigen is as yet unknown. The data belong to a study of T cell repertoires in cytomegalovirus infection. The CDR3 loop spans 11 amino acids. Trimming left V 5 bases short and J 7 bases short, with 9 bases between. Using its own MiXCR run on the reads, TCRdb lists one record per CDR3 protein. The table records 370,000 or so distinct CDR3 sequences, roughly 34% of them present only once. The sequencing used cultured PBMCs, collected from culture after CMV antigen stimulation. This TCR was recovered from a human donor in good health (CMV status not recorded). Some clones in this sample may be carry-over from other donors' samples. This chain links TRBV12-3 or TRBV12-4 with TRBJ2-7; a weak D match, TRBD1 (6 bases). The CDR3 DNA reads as TGTGCCAGCAGTCTAACAGGGGAGCAGTACTTC. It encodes CASSLTGEQYF.